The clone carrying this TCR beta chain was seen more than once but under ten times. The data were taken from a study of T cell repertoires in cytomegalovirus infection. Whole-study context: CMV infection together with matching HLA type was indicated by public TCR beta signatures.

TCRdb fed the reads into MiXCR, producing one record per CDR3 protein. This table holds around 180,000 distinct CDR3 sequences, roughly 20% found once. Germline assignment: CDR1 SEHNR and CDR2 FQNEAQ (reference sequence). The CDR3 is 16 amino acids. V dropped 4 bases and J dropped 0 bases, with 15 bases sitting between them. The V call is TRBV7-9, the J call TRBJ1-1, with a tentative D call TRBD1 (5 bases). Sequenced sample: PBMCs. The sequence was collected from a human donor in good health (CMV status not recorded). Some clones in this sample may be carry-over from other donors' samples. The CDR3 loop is CASSSMLGPMNTEAFF. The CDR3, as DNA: TGTGCCAGCAGCTCCATGCTGGGACCGATGAACACTGAAGCTTTCTTT. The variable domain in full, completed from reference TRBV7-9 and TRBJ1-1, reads DTGVSQNPRHKITKRGQNVTFRCDPISEHNRLYWYRQTLGQGPEFLTYFQNEAQLEKSRLLSDRFSAERPKGSFSTLEIQRTEQGDSAMYLCASSSMLGPMNTEAFFGQGTRLTVV.